Listed here is a single T cell receptor beta chain. Germline CDR1 is SGHTA and CDR2 is FQGNSA. The V gene end was trimmed by 5 bases and the J gene end by 4 bases; junction bases not matched to a gene: 14. The CDR3 runs to 18 residues. This sample was taken from a study of blood T cell repertoires in COVID-19. The data were produced by immunoSEQ multiplex PCR, yet TCRdb's version contains in-frame clones alone and is incomplete. The sample lists tens of thousands of clones, approximately 89% occurring once. V gene TRBV7-2 combines with J gene TRBJ1-3; TRBD1 aligns across 10 bases. This TCR was sampled from a human donor in a cohort sampled during active COVID-19. The sequenced sample consisted of peripheral blood. CDR3 in DNA: TGTGCCAGCAGCATTCCCCAGGGACAGGGGCTAGCCGGAAACACCATATATTTT. This encodes CASSIPQGQGLAGNTIYF.